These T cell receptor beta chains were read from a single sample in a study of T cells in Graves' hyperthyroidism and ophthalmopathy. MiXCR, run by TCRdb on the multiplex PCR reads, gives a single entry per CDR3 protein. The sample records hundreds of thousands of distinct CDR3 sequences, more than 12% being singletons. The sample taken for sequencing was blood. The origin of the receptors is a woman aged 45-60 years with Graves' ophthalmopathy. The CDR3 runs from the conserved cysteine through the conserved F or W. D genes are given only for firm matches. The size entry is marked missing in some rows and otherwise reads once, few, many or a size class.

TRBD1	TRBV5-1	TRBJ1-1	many	TGCGCCAGCAGCTTGTGGGGACAGGGGGACACTGAAGCTTTCTTT	CASSLWGQGDTEAFF
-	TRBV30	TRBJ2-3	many	TGTGCCTGGAGTGAGGGGGTGACAGATACGCAGTATTTT	CAWSEGVTDTQYF
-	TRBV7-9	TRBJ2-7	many	TGTGCCAGCAGCGATTCCTGGACAGAATCCTACGAGCAGTACTTC	CASSDSWTESYEQYF
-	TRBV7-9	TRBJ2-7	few	TGTGCCAGCAGCCTGGGGAGGGGGCGTTCGAGCTCCTACGAGCAGTACTTC	CASSLGRGRSSSYEQYF
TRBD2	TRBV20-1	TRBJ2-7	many	TGCAGTGCTATAGGGACTAGCGGGGGCAGCTCCTACGAGCAGTACTTC	CSAIGTSGGSSYEQYF
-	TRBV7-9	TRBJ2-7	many	TGTGCCAGCAGCCGCATTTCCTACGAGCAGTACTTC	CASSRISYEQYF
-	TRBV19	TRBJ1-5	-	TGTGCCAGTAAGTTGTATCGCGATCAGCCCCAGCATTTT	CASKLYRDQPQHF
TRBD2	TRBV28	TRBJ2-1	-	TGTGCCAGCAGTTTTCTCGGGACTAGCGGGAGGGCCTTTGGTAATGAGCAGTTCTTC	CASSFLGTSGRAFGNEQFF
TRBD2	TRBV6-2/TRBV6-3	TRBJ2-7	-	TGTGCCAGCAGTGGTAGTGGGACTATCTACGAGCAGTACTTC	CASSGSGTIYEQYF
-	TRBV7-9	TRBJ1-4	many	TGTGCCAGCAGCTTAAGGACCCGGGCGGCTAATGAAAAACTGTTTTTT	CASSLRTRAANEKLFF
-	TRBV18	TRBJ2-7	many	TGTGCCAGCTCACCACAGCAACATACCTACGAGCAGTACTTC	CASSPQQHTYEQYF
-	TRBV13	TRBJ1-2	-	TGTGCCAGCAGCTTGACTGCGGGGGGGGGCTACACCTTC	CASSLTAGGGYTF
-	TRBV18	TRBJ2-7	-	TGTGCCAGCTCACCTATTGTCTCCGGGAGCTCCTACGAGCAGTACTTC	CASSPIVSGSSYEQYF
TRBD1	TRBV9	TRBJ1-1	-	TGTGCCAGCAGCGTAGCTGAGACGGGACAGGGGTTGAACACTGAAGCTTTCTTT	CASSVAETGQGLNTEAFF
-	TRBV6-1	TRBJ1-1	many	TGTGCCAGCAGTTACCTTACTGAAGCTTTCTTT	CASSYLTEAFF
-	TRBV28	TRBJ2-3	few	TGTGCCAGCAGTTTATTTATACGGGCTACGGGTCGTATCACAGATACGCAGTATTTT	CASSLFIRATGRITDTQYF
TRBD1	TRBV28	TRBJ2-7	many	TGTGCCAGCAGTTATGGGACAGGGAAAAATCTCTACGAGCAGTACTTC	CASSYGTGKNLYEQYF
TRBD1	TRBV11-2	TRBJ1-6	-	TGTGCCAGCAGCAAAGGGACAGGGAATTATAATTCACCCCTCCACTTT	CASSKGTGNYNSPLHF
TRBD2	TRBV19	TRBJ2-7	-	TGTGCCAGTAGTGAGGGACTAGTGTACGAGCAGTACTTC	CASSEGLVYEQYF
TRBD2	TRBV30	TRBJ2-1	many	TGTGCCTGGAGTGCCGGGACTAGCGTCCGGCTGAGCTCCTACAATGAGCAGTTCTTC	CAWSAGTSVRLSSYNEQFF
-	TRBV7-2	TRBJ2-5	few	TGTGCCAGCAGCTTAGAACCATTAGGGGAGACCCAGTACTTC	CASSLEPLGETQYF
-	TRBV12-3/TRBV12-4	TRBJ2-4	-	TGTGCCAGCAGTTTTTTTAGGGCCGGAGGGACCAAAAACATTCAGTACTTC	CASSFFRAGGTKNIQYF
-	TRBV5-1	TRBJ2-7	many	TGCGCCAGTGGCAGGGAGCCCCAAACCCACGAGCAGTACTTC	CASGREPQTHEQYF
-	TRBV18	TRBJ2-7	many	TGTGCCAGCTCACCACCAGAGCGGGCCCCCTACGAGCAGTACTTC	CASSPPERAPYEQYF
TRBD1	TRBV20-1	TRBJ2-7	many	TGCAGTGCTAGAAAAGGGGGCGACGAGCAGTACTTC	CSARKGGDEQYF
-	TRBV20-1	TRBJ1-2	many	TGCAGTGCTAGACCGCGGACGGGGACAAACTATGGCTACACCTTC	CSARPRTGTNYGYTF
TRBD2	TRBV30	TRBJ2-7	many	TGTGCCTGGACCAAGGGACTAGCGAGGAGCTCCTACGAGCAGTACTTC	CAWTKGLARSSYEQYF
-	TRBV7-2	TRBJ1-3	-	TGTGCCAGCAGCTTAAATCAGGGCCACAACTCTGGAAACACCATATATTTT	CASSLNQGHNSGNTIYF
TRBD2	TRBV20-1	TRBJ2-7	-	TGCAGTGCTAGTATAGCGGGTGCCGGCTACGAGCAGTACTTC	CSASIAGAGYEQYF
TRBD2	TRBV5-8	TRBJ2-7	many	TGTGCCAGCACCCTTTGCTTGCTTCGACTAGCGCAAACCTACGAGCAGTACTTC	CASTLCLLRLAQTYEQYF
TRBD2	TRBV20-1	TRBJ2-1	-	TGCAGTGCTTTTAGCGGGAGGGCCAGGAATGAGCAGTTCTTC	CSAFSGRARNEQFF
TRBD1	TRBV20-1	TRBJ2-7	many	TGCAGTGCTAGACCGGAGGTCGGGACAGGGCGTTTCGAGCAGTACTTC	CSARPEVGTGRFEQYF
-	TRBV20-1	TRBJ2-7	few	TGCAGTCATGGGGGGGCCAAGAACGAGCAGTACTTC	CSHGGAKNEQYF